Presented here are 22 T cell receptor beta chains from one specimen sequenced in a study of T cells in Graves' hyperthyroidism and ophthalmopathy. The investigators amplified TCR beta CDR3 regions from RNA transcripts. Initially, a first-round RT-PCR of the TCR CDR3 employed the HTBI primer set. TCRdb redid the calling of the multiplex PCR reads with MiXCR, one entry per CDR3 protein. The table shows some 550,000 distinct CDR3 sequences, with around 15% occurring only once. The source material was blood. These receptors were taken from a woman in her 40s with Graves' ophthalmopathy.

This clonotype was seen ten or more times. The CDR3 is CASKHQGQTSNQPQHF. In DNA form, the CDR3 reads TGTGCCAGCAAACACCAGGGACAGACTAGCAATCAGCCCCAGCATTTT. This sequence joins TRBV12-3 or TRBV12-4 and TRBJ1-5; 7 bases agree with TRBD1. This CDR3 contains 16 residues. The junction had 9 bases not matched to a gene; V was cut back by 7 bases and J by 0 bases.

This clonotype has a count of ten or more. The genes are TRBV30 and TRBJ2-7; 7 nucleotides line up with TRBD1. J gave up 2 bases and V 2 bases, and 6 bases lay outside the gene matches. This CDR3 is built from 14 residues. Germline-derived CDR1 and CDR2 are GTSNPN and SVGIG (reference sequence). CDR3 DNA sequence: TGTGCCTGGAGTCACGGGACAGTGGCCTACGAGCAGTACTTC. Translating gives CAWSHGTVAYEQYF.

The table lists this clonotype with many counts. The V call is TRBV6-1, the J call TRBJ2-2, with D possibly being TRBD1 (5 bases). The CDR3 runs to 14 residues. Germline assignment: CDR1 MNHNS and CDR2 SASEGT. V lost 5 bases, J lost 2 bases, and 9 bases lay in between. CDR3 in amino acids: CASSLTVNTGELFF. The CDR3 bases are TGTGCCAGCAGTTTGACAGTAAACACCGGGGAGCTGTTTTTT.

The chain recombines TRBV20-1 with TRBJ2-2; 8 bases map to TRBD1. V shed 4 bases and J 0 bases; nucleotides not matched to a gene: 13. CDR3 length: 18 residues. The germline CDR1 and CDR2 sequences are DFQATT and SNEGSKA (reference sequence). The CDR3 DNA follows: TGCAGTGCTATCCCCGGACAGGGCGTTAACGCGAACACCGGGGAGCTGTTTTTT. It is translated as CSAIPGQGVNANTGELFF.

Ten or more counts support this clonotype. The V call is TRBV20-1, the J call TRBJ1-2; TRBD1 matches at 8 bases. CDR1 is DFQATT, CDR2 SNEGSKA, per germline (reference sequence). Trimming removed 2 bases from V and 4 bases from J; junction bases left unmatched: 3. The CDR3 is 13 residues long. CDR3 in DNA: TGCAGTGCTAGATCTACAGGGGGCTATGGCTACACCTTC. Amino acid sequence: CSARSTGGYGYTF.

Ten or more counts support this clonotype. The rearrangement joins TRBV12-3 or TRBV12-4 to TRBJ2-5, with a tentative D call TRBD2 (6 bases). This CDR3 contains 16 residues. V was cut by 3 bases and J by 5 bases, with 19 bases left in between. The CDR3 reads CASSFGGTQRRETQYF. The CDR3 DNA is TGTGCCAGCAGTTTTGGCGGGACTCAGAGGCGGGAGACCCAGTACTTC.

There are many counts of this clonotype. V is TRBV5-1 and J is TRBJ1-1; D is possibly TRBD1 (6 bases). Germline values: CDR1 SGHRS, CDR2 YFSETQ. This CDR3 is built from 14 residues. V lost 5 bases, J lost 2 bases, and 13 bases lay in between. CDR3: CASRNRATNTEAFF. The CDR3 DNA follows: TGCGCCAGCAGGAACAGGGCAACCAACACTGAAGCTTTCTTT.

The sample holds a few counts of this clonotype. The chain has TRBV19 and TRBJ2-1; tentative D call: TRBD2 (5 bases). Trimming took 8 bases from V and 5 from J, leaving 13 bases between them. The CDR3 has 13 residues. Germline CDR1 and CDR2: LNHDA and SQIVND (reference sequence). The CDR3, as DNA: TGTGCCAGTCGGACTCCAAAGAACAATGAGCAGTTCTTC. Residues: CASRTPKNNEQFF.

This clonotype was detected many times. V usage is TRBV20-1 and J usage is TRBJ2-5; 10 bases align to TRBD2. There are 15 residues in the CDR3. The junction had 8 bases not matched to a gene; V was cut back by 3 bases and J by 4 bases. Germline loops: CDR1 DFQATT, CDR2 SNEGSKA (reference sequence). The CDR3 DNA sequence: TGCAGTGCTAGTGTATCTAGCGGGGGACGAGAGACCCAGTACTTC. It yields the protein CSASVSSGGRETQYF.

The rearrangement joins TRBV19 to TRBJ2-3; no reliable D call. This CDR3 comprises 13 residues. From germline, CDR1 is LNHDA and CDR2 SQIVND (reference sequence). V shed 3 bases and J shed 4 bases, with 8 bases lying between them. The CDR3 here is CASSMARADTQYF. CDR3 nucleotides: TGTGCCAGTAGTATGGCACGGGCAGATACGCAGTATTTT.

V usage is TRBV7-3 and J usage is TRBJ2-1, with 10 positions matching TRBD1. J lost 3 bases, V lost 5 bases, and 7 bases had no gene match. The CDR3 totals 16 residues. The germline CDR1 and CDR2 sequences are SGHTA and FQGTGA. The CDR3 region has the DNA TGTGCCAGCAGCCCTCGACAGGGGGCAAACTACAATGAGCAGTTCTTC. This encodes CASSPRQGANYNEQFF.

This clonotype showed up just a few times. The V and J genes are TRBV29-1 and TRBJ2-1, with 11 bases matching TRBD2. The V gene end was trimmed by 3 bases and the J gene end by 4 bases; junction bases not matched to a gene: 2. Germline CDR1 and CDR2: SQVTM and ANQGSEA. This CDR3 comprises 14 residues. CDR3 in DNA: TGCAGCGTTGAGGCTAGCGGGAGGTACAATGAGCAGTTCTTC. Its translation is CSVEASGRYNEQFF.

The sample holds a few counts of this clonotype. The chain uses TRBV20-1 and TRBJ2-5, with D uncertain. V lost 0 bases to trimming and J lost 7 bases, with 15 bases between them. The CDR3 is 14 amino acids. CDR1 is DFQATT, CDR2 SNEGSKA, per germline (reference sequence). This chain's CDR3 is CSARDPVARGTQYF. As DNA, the CDR3 is TGCAGTGCTAGAGATCCGGTGGCCAGAGGGACCCAGTACTTC.

This clonotype came up many times. This chain uses TRBV6-1 with TRBJ1-2; D not resolved. Germline CDR1 and CDR2: MNHNS and SASEGT. This CDR3 contains 13 residues. V was shortened by 8 bases and J by 7 bases, with 17 bases between the two germline ends. Here the CDR3 reads CASPPEPEGGYTF. In DNA form, the CDR3 reads TGTGCCAGCCCCCCCGAACCCGAAGGTGGCTACACCTTC.

The gene calls are TRBV6-1 and TRBJ1-2; 7 positions agree with TRBD1. Germline loops: CDR1 MNHNS, CDR2 SASEGT. Germline trimming cut 3 bases from V and 6 bases from J; bases unmatched to any gene: 4. There are 13 residues in the CDR3. The CDR3 DNA sequence: TGTGCCAGCAGTGACGGGGACAGCCATGGCTACACCTTC. The encoded protein is CASSDGDSHGYTF.

Ten or more counts support this clonotype. The chain uses TRBV20-1 and TRBJ2-1; tentatively, D is TRBD2 (6 bases). With 3 bases removed from V and 2 bases from J, the gap between germline ends came to 11 bases. The CDR3 covers 14 residues. Germline V CDR1 and CDR2: DFQATT, SNEGSKA (reference sequence). CDR3 loop: CSASPEGTYNEQFF. In DNA, the CDR3 is TGCAGTGCTAGTCCGGAGGGCACCTACAATGAGCAGTTCTTC.

The chain joins TRBV5-1 to TRBJ1-3, with no clear D. Germline V lookup: CDR1 SGHRS, CDR2 YFSETQ. This CDR3 has 14 residues. Trimming left V 4 bases short and J 6 bases short, with 14 bases between. Written as DNA, the CDR3 is TGCGCCAGCAGCCGGACCTCCGCGGAAAACACCATATATTTT. Amino acid sequence: CASSRTSAENTIYF. Full variable domain (missing parts from reference TRBV5-1 and TRBJ1-3): KAGVTQTPRYLIKTRGQQVTLSCSPISGHRSVSWYQQTPGQGLQFLFEYFSETQRNKGNFPGRFSGRQFSNSRSEMNVSTLELGDSALYLCASSRTSAENTIYFGEGSWLTVV.

This clonotype was counted at least ten times. This chain links TRBV6-1 with TRBJ2-3; TRBD2 agrees at 8 bases. CDR3 length: 15 residues. CDR1 and CDR2 from the germline V gene are MNHNS and SASEGT. The V gene end was trimmed by 7 bases and the J gene end by 2 bases; junction bases not matched to a gene: 8. This CDR3 is CASTRAGVDTDTQYF. In DNA form, the CDR3 reads TGTGCCAGCACCCGAGCGGGGGTGGACACAGATACGCAGTATTTT.

This clonotype came up a few times. The CDR3 loop is CASSPLGTRWETQYF. In DNA form, the CDR3 reads TGTGCCAGCAGCCCTCTGGGGACTAGATGGGAGACCCAGTACTTC. The V and J genes are TRBV12-3 or TRBV12-4 and TRBJ2-5, with 8 bases identical to TRBD2. This CDR3 has 15 amino acids. V shed 6 bases and J 5 bases; nucleotides not matched to a gene: 11.

This clonotype has more than one count but fewer than ten. This sequence joins TRBV19 and TRBJ1-1; D possibly corresponds to TRBD1 (6 bases). Looked up from germline, CDR1 is LNHDA and CDR2 is SQIVND (reference sequence). Trimming left V 7 bases short and J 3 bases short, with 21 bases between. The CDR3 covers 16 residues. The CDR3 nucleotides are TGTGCCAGTATCAAAACAAGGGGGTCTAAGGACACTGAAGCTTTCTTT. As protein: CASIKTRGSKDTEAFF.

The gene calls are TRBV19 and TRBJ1-1; no clear D gene. The germline gives CDR1 LNHDA, CDR2 SQIVND (reference sequence). The ends were cut back, 2 bases at V and 8 bases at J, with 12 bases in the middle. The length of the CDR3 is 13 residues. Here the CDR3 reads CASSISPEREAFF. For the CDR3, the DNA is TGTGCCAGTAGTATAAGCCCCGAGAGGGAAGCTTTCTTT.

The rearrangement links TRBV5-4 to TRBJ1-3; the D gene is possibly TRBD1 (5 bases). Trimming cost V 2 bases and J 0 bases, with 12 bases left between them. The CDR3 has 16 amino acids. From germline, CDR1 is SGHNT and CDR2 YYREEE (reference sequence). CDR3 DNA: TGTGCCAGCAGCTTCGGGGGACGGAGCTCTGGAAACACCATATATTTT. Its protein product is CASSFGGRSSGNTIYF.